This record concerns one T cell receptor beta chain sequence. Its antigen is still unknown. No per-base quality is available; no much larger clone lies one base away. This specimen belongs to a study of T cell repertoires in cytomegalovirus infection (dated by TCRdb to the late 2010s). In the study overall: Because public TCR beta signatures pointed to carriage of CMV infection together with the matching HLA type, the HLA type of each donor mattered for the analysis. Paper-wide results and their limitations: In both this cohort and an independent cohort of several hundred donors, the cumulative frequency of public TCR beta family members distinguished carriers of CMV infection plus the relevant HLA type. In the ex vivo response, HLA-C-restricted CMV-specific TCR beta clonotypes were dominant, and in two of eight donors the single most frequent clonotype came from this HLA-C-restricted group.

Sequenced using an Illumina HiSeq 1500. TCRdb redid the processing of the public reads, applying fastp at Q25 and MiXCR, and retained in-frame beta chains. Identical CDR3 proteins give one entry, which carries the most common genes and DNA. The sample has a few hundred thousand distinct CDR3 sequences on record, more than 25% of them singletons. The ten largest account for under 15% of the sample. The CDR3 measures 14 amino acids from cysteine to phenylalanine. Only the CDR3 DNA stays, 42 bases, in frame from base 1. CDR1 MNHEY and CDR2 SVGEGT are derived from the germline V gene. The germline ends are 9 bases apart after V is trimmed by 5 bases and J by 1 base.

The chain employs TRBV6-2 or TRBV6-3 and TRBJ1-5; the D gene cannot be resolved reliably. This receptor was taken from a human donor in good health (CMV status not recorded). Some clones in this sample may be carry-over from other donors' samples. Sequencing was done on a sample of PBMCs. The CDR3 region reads CASSPTLSNQPQHF. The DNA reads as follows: TGTGCCAGCAGTCCGACACTGAGCAATCAGCCCCAGCATTTT.